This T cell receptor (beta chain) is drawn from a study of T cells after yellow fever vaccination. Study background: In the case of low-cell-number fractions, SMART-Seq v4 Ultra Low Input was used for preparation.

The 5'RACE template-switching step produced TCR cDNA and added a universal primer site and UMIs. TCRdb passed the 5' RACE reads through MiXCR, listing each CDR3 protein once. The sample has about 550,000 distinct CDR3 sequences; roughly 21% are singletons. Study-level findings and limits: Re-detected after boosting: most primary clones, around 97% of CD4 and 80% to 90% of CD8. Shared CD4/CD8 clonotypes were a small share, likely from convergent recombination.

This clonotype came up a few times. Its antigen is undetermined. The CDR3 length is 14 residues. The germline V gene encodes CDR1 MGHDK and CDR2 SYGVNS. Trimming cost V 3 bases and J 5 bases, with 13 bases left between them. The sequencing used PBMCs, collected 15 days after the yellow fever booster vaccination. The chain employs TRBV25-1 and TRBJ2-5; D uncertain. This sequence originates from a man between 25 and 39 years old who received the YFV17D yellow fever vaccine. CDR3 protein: CASSEWALGETQYF. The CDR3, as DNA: TGTGCCAGCAGTGAGTGGGCCCTCGGGGAGACCCAGTACTTC.